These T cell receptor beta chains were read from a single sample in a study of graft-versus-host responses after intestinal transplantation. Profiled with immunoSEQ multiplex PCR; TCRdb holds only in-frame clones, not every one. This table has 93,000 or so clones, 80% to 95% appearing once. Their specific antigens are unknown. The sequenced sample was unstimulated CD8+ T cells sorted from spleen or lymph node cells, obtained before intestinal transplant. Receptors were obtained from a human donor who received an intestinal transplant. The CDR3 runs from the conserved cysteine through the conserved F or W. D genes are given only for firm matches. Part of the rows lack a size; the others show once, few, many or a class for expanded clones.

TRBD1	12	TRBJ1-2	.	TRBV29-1	CSVMTGIYGYTF	TGCAGCGTTATGACAGGGATCTATGGCTACACCTTC
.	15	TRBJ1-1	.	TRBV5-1	CASSSGPGESTEAFF	TGCGCCAGCAGCTCGGGCCCGGGGGAGAGCACTGAAGCTTTCTTT
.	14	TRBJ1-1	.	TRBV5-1	CASSDYRVDTEAFF	TGCGCCAGCAGCGACTACAGGGTCGACACTGAAGCTTTCTTT
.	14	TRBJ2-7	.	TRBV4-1	CASSPFGGDYEQYF	TGCGCCAGCAGCCCCTTTGGAGGGGACTACGAGCAGTACTTC
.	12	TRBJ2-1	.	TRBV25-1	CASRPGVNEQFF	TGTGCCAGCCGCCCAGGGGTCAATGAGCAGTTCTTC
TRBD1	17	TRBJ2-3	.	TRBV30	CAWSTTDRDRAVYTQYF	TGTGCCTGGAGTACAACCGACCGGGACAGGGCCGTGTATACGCAGTATTTT
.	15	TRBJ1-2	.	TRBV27	CASSSLQSLLDGYTF	TGTGCCAGCAGTTCCCTACAGAGTTTGCTCGATGGCTACACCTTC
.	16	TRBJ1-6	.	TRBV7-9	CASSPQGHLYNSPLHF	TGTGCCAGCAGCCCTCAGGGACACCTTTATAATTCACCCCTCCACTTT
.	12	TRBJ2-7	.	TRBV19	CASSTDGVEQYF	TGTGCCAGTAGTACAGACGGGGTCGAGCAGTACTTC
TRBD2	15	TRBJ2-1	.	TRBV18	CASSPTGGVIEEQFF	TGTGCCAGCTCACCTACGGGGGGGGTTATAGAAGAGCAGTTCTTC
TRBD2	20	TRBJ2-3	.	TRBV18	CASSPPLTSGGGNDTDTQYF	TGTGCCAGCTCACCGCCCCTGACTAGCGGGGGGGGCAACGACACAGATACGCAGTATTTT
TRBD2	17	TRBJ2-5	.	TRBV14	CASSQEAAPDPGGTQYF	TGTGCCAGCAGCCAAGAAGCCGCCCCGGATCCGGGGGGGACCCAGTACTTC
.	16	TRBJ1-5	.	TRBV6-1	CASSEWVGELDQPRHF	TGTGCCAGCAGTGAATGGGTGGGGGAATTGGATCAGCCCCGGCATTTT
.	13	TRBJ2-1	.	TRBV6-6	CASSYSTPNEQFF	TGTGCCAGCAGTTACTCGACTCCCAATGAGCAGTTCTTC
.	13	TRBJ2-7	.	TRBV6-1	CASSESPAYEQYF	TGTGCCAGCAGTGAGAGTCCCGCCTACGAGCAGTACTTC
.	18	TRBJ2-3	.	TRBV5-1	CASSPSGSGRQRTDTQYF	TGCGCCAGCAGCCCGTCGGGTTCGGGCCGACAGAGAACAGATACGCAGTATTTT
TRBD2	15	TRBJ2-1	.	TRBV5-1	CASSLRLAGDNEQFF	TGCGCCAGCAGCTTGAGGCTAGCGGGGGATAATGAGCAGTTCTTC
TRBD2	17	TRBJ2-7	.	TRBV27	CASSRRLAGGPGGEQYF	TGTGCCAGCAGCCGGCGACTAGCGGGGGGCCCGGGCGGAGAGCAGTACTTC
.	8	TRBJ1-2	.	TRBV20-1	CGTPRYTF	TGCGGGACTCCTCGCTACACCTTC
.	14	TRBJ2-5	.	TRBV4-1	CASSQDYYQETQYF	TGCGCCAGCAGCCAAGATTATTACCAAGAGACCCAGTACTTC
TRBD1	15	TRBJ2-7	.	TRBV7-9	CASSLTTGALYEQYF	TGTGCCAGCAGCTTAACTACAGGGGCTCTCTACGAGCAGTACTTC
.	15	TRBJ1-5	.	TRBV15	CATSRYSSNNQPQHF	TGTGCCACCAGCAGGTACAGCTCAAATAATCAGCCCCAGCATTTT
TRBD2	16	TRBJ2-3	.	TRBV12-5	CASGLAGTSPSDTQYF	TGTGCTAGTGGTTTGGCCGGGACTAGCCCTTCAGATACGCAGTATTTT
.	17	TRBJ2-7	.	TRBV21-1	CASSPGTPEPSLYEQYF	TGTGCCAGCAGTCCCGGGACCCCCGAACCGTCCCTCTACGAGCAGTACTTC
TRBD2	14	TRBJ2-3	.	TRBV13	CASSAQTSGDTQYF	TGTGCCAGCAGCGCCCAGACTAGCGGCGATACGCAGTATTTT
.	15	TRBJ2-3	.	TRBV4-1	CASSRYRASTDTQYF	TGCGCCAGCAGCCGGTACAGGGCCAGCACAGATACGCAGTATTTT
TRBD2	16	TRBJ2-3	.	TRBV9	CASSVLSGGITDTQYF	TGTGCCAGCAGCGTCCTCAGCGGGGGGATCACAGATACGCAGTATTTT
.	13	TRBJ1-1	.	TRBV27	CASSLTSGTEAFF	TGTGCCAGCAGTTTGACCAGTGGCACTGAAGCTTTCTTT
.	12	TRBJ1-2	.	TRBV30	CVWRADNYGYTF	TGTGTCTGGAGGGCAGATAACTATGGCTACACCTTC
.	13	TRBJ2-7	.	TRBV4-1	CASSLQGSHEQYF	TGCGCCAGCAGCCTCCAGGGGTCCCACGAGCAGTACTTC
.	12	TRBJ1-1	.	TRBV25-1	CASRTQGTEAFF	TGTGCCAGCAGGACCCAGGGGACTGAAGCTTTCTTT
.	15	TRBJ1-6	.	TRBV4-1	CASNPVSSYNSPLHF	TGCGCCAGCAACCCAGTGAGCTCCTATAATTCACCCCTCCACTTT
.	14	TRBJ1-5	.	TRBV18	CASSPADSNQPQHF	TGTGCCAGCTCACCGGCGGATAGCAATCAGCCCCAGCATTTT
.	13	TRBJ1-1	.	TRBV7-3	CASSLNRNTEAFF	TGTGCCAGCAGCTTAAACAGGAACACTGAAGCTTTCTTT
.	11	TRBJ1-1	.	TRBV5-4	CASSLDTEAFF	TGTGCCAGCAGCTTGGACACTGAAGCTTTCTTT
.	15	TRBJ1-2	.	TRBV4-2	CASSQDVRAGNGYTF	TGTGCCAGCAGCCAAGATGTCAGGGCGGGGAATGGCTACACCTTC
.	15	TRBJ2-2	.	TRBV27	CASSLLYGEAGELFF	TGTGCCAGCAGTTTATTGTACGGGGAGGCCGGGGAGCTGTTTTTT
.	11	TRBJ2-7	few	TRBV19	CASSLGYEQYF	TGTGCCAGTAGTTTGGGATACGAGCAGTACTTC
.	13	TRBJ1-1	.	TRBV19	CASLGGWAAEAFF	TGTGCCAGCCTGGGGGGTTGGGCCGCTGAAGCTTTCTTT
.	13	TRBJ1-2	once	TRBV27	CASSLAVNYGYTF	TGTGCCAGCAGTTTAGCTGTGAACTATGGCTACACCTTC
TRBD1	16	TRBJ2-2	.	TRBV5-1	CASRDRAPPNTGELFF	TGCGCCAGCAGGGACAGGGCCCCGCCGAACACCGGGGAGCTGTTTTTT
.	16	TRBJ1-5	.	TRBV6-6	CASMWGASDSGQPQHF	TGTGCCAGCATGTGGGGGGCCTCGGACTCGGGTCAGCCCCAGCATTTT
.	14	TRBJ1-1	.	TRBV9	CASSPGPRNTEAFF	TGTGCCAGCAGCCCTGGACCGAGGAACACTGAAGCTTTCTTT
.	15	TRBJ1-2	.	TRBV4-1	CASSQDISWPLEDTF	TGCGCCAGCAGCCAAGATATAAGTTGGCCGCTCGAAGACACCTTC
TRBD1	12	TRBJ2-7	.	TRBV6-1	CATRTGLHEQYF	TGTGCCACCAGGACAGGGTTACACGAGCAGTACTTC
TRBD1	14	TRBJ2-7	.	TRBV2	CASRTGGMDSAQYF	TGTGCCAGCCGTACAGGGGGCATGGACTCCGCGCAGTACTTC
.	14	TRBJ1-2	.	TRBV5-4	CASSLESSSYGYTF	TGTGCCAGCAGCTTAGAATCGAGCAGCTATGGCTACACCTTC
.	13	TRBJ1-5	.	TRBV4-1	CASSQGPYQPQHF	TGCGCCAGCAGCCAAGGGCCGTATCAGCCCCAGCATTTT
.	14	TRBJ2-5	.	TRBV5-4	CASSPEQGEETQYF	TGTGCCAGCAGCCCAGAACAGGGTGAAGAGACCCAGTACTTC
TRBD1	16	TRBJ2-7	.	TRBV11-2	CASSFWDRGLTYEQYF	TGTGCCAGCAGCTTCTGGGACAGGGGGCTAACCTACGAGCAGTACTTC
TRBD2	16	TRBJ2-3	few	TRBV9	CASSVSGGTYGDTQYF	TGTGCCAGCAGCGTTAGCGGGGGGACTTACGGAGATACGCAGTATTTT
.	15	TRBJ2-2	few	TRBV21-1	CASSSRTSGTGELFF	TGTGCCAGCAGCTCCCGGACTAGCGGCACCGGGGAGCTGTTTTTT
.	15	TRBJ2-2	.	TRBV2	CASNLWGADTGELFF	TGTGCCAGCAATCTCTGGGGGGCGGACACCGGGGAGCTGTTTTTT